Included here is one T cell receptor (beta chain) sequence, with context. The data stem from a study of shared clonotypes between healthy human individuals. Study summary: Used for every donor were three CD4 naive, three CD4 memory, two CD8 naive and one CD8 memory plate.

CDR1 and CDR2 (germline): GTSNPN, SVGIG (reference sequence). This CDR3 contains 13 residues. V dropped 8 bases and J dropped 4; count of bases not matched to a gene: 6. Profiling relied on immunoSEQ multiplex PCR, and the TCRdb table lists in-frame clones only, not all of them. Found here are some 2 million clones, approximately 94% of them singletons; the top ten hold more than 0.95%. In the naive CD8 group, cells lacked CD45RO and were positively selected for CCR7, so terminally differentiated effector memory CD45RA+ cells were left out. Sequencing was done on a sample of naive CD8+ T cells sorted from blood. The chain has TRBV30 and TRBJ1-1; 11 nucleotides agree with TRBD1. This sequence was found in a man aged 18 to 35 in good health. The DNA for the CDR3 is TGTGCCCGCGGGACAGGGGGTGGCACTGAAGCTTTCTTT. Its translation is CARGTGGGTEAFF. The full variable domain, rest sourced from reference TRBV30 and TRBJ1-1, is SQTIHQWPATLVQPVGSPLSLECTVEGTSNPNLYWYRQAAGRGLQLLFYSVGIGQISSEVPQNLSASRPQDRQFILSSKKLLLSDSGFYLCARGTGGGTEAFFGQGTRLTVV.